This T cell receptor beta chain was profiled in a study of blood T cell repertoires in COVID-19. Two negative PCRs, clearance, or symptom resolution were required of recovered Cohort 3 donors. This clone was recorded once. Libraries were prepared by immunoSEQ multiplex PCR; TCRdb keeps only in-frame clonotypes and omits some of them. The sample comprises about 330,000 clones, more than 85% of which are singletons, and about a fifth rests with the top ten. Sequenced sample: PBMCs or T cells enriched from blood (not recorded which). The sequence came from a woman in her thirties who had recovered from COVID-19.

The CDR3 is CASSIDYLGLAGGRDNEQFF. CDR3 coding DNA: TGTGCCAGTAGTATAGACTATCTGGGACTAGCGGGAGGCCGGGACAATGAGCAGTTCTTC. The chain links TRBV19 to TRBJ2-1; 15 bases line up with TRBD2. V lost 0 bases and J lost 5; bases outside the gene matches: 11. Germline V lookup: CDR1 LNHDA, CDR2 SQIVND (reference sequence). The CDR3 has 20 amino acids.